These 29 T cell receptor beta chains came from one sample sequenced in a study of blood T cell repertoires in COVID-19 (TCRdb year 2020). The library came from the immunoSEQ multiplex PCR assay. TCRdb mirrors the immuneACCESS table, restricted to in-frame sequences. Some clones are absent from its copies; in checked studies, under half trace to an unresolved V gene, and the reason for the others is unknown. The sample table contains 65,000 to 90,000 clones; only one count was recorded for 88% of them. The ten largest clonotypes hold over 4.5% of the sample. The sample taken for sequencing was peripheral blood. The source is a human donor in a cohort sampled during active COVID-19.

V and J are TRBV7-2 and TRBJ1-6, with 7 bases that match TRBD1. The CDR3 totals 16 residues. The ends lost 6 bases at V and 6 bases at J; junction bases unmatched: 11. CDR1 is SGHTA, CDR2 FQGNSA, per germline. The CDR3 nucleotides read TGTGCCAGCAGTCTCCGGGGGACAGCCGTTAATTCACCCCTCCACTTT. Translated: CASSLRGTAVNSPLHF.

CDR3 protein: CASSPWTGSYEQYF. The CDR3 nucleotides read TGTGCCAGTAGTCCCTGGACAGGGTCCTACGAGCAGTACTTC. This chain connects TRBV19 to TRBJ2-7; 8 bases are a match to TRBD1. The junction had 4 bases not matched to a gene; V was cut back by 5 bases and J by 1 base. CDR1 LNHDA and CDR2 SQIVND come from the germline V gene (reference sequence). The CDR3 contains 14 residues.

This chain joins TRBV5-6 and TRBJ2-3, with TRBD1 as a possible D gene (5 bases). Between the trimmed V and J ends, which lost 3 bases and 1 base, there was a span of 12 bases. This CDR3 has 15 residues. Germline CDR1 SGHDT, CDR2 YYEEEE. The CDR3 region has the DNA TGTGCCAGCAGCTCTACAGGTTTCGGCACAGATACGCAGTATTTT. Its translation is CASSSTGFGTDTQYF.

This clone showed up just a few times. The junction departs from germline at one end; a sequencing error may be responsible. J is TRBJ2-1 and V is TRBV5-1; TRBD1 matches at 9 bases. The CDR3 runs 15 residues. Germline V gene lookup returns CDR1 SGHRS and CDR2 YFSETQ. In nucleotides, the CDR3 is TGCGCCACCAGCCGGGGCCCGGACAGGGGCAATGAGCAGTTCTTC. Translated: CATSRGPDRGNEQFF.

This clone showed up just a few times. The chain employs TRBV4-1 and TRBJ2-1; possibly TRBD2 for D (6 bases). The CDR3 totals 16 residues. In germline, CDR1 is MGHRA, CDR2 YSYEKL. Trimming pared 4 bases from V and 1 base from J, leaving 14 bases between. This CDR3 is CASSREWEVSYNEQFF. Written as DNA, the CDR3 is TGCGCCAGCAGCCGGGAGTGGGAGGTGTCCTACAATGAGCAGTTCTTC.

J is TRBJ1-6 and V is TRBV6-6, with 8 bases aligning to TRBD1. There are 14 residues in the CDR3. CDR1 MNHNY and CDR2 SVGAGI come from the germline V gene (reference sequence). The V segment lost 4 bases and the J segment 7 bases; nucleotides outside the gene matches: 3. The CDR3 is CASSLDRENSPLHF. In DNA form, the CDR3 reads TGTGCCAGCAGTTTGGACAGGGAGAATTCACCCCTCCACTTT.

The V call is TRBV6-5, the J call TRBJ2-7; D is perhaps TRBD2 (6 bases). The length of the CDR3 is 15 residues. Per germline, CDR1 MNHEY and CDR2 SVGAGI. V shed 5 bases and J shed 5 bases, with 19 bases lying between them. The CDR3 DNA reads TGTGCCAGCAGTCGAGGGGCCGGGGGAGTCCACGAGCAGTACTTC. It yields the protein CASSRGAGGVHEQYF.

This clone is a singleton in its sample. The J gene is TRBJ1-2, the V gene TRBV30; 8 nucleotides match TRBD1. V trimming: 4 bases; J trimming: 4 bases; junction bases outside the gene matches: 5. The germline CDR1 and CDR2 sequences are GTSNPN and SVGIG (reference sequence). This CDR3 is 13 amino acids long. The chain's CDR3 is CAWTQGAGYGYTF. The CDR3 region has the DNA TGTGCCTGGACCCAGGGGGCCGGCTATGGCTACACCTTC.

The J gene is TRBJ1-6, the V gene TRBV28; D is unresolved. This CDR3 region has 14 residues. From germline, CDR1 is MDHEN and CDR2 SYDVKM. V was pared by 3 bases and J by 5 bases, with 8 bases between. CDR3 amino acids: CASSLAGDNSPLHF. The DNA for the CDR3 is TGTGCCAGCAGTTTGGCTGGTGATAATTCACCCCTCCACTTT.

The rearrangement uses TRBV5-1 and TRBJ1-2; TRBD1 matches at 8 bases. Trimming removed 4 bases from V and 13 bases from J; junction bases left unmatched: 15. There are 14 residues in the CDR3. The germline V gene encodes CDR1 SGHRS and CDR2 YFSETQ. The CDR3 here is CASSPAGGMEGVTF. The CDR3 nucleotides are TGCGCCAGCAGCCCCGCAGGGGGCATGGAGGGGGTCACCTTC.

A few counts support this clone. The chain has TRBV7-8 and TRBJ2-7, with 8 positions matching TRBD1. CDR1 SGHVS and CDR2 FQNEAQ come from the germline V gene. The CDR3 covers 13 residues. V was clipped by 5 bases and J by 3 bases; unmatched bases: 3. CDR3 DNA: TGTGCCAGCAGCACCGGACAGGGCTACGAGCAGTACTTC. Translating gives CASSTGQGYEQYF.

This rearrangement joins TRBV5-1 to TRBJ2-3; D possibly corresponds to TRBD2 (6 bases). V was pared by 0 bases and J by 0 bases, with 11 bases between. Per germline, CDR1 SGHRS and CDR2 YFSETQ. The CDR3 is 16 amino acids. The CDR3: CASSLGRGLSTDTQYF. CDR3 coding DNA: TGCGCCAGCAGCTTGGGACGGGGACTTAGCACAGATACGCAGTATTTT.

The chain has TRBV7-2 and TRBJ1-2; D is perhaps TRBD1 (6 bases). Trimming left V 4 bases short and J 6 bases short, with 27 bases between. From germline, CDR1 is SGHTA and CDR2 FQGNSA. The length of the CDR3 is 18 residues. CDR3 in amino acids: CASSSRGLAQGSKNGYTF. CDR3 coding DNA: TGTGCCAGCAGCTCCCGAGGTTTGGCCCAGGGGTCAAAAAATGGCTACACCTTC.

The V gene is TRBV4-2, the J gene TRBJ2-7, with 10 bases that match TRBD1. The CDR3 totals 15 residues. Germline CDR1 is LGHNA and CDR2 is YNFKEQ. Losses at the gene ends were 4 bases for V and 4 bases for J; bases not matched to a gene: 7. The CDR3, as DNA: TGTGCCAGCAGCCGTCTCGGGACAGGGGTATACGAGCAGTACTTC. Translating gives CASSRLGTGVYEQYF.

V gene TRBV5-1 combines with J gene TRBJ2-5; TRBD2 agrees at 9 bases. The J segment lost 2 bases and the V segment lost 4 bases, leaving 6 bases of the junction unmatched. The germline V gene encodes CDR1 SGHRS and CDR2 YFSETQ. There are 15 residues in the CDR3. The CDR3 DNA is TGCGCCAGCAGCCTCGGACTAGCGCGACAAGAGACCCAGTACTTC. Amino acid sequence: CASSLGLARQETQYF.

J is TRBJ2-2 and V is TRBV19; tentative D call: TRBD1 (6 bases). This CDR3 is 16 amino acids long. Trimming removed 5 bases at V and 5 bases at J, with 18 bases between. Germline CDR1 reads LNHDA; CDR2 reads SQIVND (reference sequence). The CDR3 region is CASSEAYRDRTGELFF. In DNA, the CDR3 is TGTGCCAGTAGTGAAGCTTACAGGGATAGGACCGGGGAGCTGTTTTTT.

The CDR3 coding sequence is TGTGCCAGCAGCTCCACTAGCGGGAGGGCCAAGCAGTTCTTC. Amino acid sequence: CASSSTSGRAKQFF. The genes are TRBV7-8 and TRBJ2-1; 13 nucleotides align to TRBD2. V dropped 4 bases and J dropped 11; count of bases not matched to a gene: 5. The CDR3 is made up of 14 amino acids. The V gene's germline CDR1 is SGHVS and CDR2 FQNEAQ.

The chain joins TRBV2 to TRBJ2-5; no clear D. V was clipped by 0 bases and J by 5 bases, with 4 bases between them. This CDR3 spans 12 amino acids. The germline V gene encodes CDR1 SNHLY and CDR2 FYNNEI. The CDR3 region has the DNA TGTGCCAGCAGTGAAGCCGGGGAGACCCAGTACTTC. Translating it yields CASSEAGETQYF.

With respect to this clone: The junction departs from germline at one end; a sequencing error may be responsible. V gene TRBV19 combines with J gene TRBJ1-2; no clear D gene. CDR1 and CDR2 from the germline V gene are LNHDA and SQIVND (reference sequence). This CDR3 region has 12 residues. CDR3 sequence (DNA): TGTGCCAGTAGTGCCAGGAACTTTGGCTACACCTTC. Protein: CASSARNFGYTF.

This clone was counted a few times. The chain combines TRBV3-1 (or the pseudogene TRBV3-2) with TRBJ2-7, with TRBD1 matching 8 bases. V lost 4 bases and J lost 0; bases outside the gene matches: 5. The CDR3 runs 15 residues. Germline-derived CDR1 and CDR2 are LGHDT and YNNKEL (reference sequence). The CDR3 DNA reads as TGTGCCAGCAGCCCAGGACAGGGCCTCTCCTACGAGCAGTACTTC. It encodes CASSPGQGLSYEQYF.

The CDR3 sequence is CATPGQGQAFF. Here the CDR3 DNA reads TGCGCCACCCCGGGACAGGGACAAGCTTTCTTT. The V gene is TRBV10-1, the J gene TRBJ1-1; 9 bases fit TRBD1. The CDR3 has 11 amino acids. CDR1 WNHNN and CDR2 SYGVQD come from the germline V gene (reference sequence). V shed 10 bases and J 9 bases; nucleotides not matched to a gene: 6.

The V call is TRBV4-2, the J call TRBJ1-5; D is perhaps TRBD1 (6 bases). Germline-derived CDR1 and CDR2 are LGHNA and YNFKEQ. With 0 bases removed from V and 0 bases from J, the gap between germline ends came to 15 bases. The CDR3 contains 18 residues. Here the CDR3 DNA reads TGTGCCAGCAGCCAAGATATGGGACAAAGTTATAGCAATCAGCCCCAGCATTTT. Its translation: CASSQDMGQSYSNQPQHF.

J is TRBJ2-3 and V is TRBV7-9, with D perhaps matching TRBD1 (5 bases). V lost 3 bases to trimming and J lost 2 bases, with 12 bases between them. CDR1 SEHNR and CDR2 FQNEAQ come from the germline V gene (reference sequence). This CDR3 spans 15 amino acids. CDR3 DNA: TGTGCCAGCAGCTTGTCAGGGCACGCCACAGATACGCAGTATTTT. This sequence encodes CASSLSGHATDTQYF.

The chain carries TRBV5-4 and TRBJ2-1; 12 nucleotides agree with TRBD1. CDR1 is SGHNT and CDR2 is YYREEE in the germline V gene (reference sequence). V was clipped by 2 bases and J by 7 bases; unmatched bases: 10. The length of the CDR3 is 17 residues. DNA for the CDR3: TGTGCCAGCAGCTTCATACCGGGACAGGGGGCTGGGAATGAGCAGTTCTTC. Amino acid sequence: CASSFIPGQGAGNEQFF.

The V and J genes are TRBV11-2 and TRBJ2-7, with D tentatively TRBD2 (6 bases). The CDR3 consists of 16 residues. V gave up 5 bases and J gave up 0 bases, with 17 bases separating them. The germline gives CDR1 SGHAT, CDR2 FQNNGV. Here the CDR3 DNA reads TGTGCCAGCAGCCCCGTCTTGGGCGGGACCTCCTACGAGCAGTACTTC. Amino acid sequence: CASSPVLGGTSYEQYF.

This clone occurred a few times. The CDR3 region has the DNA TGTGCCAGCAGCGTAGCCTGGGCAGGGAACGAGCAGTACTTC. Its translation is CASSVAWAGNEQYF. The V call is TRBV9, the J call TRBJ2-7, with D perhaps matching TRBD1 (5 bases). Trimming cost V 0 bases and J 5 bases, with 12 bases left between them. CDR3 length equals 14 residues. Germline V gene lookup returns CDR1 SGDLS and CDR2 YYNGEE.

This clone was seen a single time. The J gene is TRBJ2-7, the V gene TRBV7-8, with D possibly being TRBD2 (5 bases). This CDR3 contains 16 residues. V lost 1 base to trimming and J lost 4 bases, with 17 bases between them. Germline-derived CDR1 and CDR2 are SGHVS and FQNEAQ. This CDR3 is CASSLGGRMEEYEQYF. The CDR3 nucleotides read TGTGCCAGCAGCTTAGGTGGACGGATGGAGGAGTACGAGCAGTACTTC.

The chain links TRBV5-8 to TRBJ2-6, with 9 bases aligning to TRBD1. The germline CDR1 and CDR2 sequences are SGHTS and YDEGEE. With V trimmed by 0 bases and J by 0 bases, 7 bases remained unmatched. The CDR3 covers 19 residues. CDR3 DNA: TGTGCCAGCAGCTTGGGATGGGGACAGGGCTCCTCTGGGGCCAACGTCCTGACTTTC. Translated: CASSLGWGQGSSGANVLTF.

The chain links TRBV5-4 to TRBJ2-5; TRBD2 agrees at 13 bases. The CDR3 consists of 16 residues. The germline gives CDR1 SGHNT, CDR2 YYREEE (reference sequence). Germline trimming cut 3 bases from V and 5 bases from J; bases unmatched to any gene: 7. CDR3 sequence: CASSSGLAGVWETQYF. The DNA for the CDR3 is TGTGCCAGCAGCTCCGGACTAGCGGGAGTGTGGGAGACCCAGTACTTC.